This TCR beta chain was recorded in a study of OX40 agonist ivuxolimab in advanced cancers. Sequenced by immunoSEQ multiplex PCR; TCRdb stores in-frame clones only, minus some. The repertoire includes some 17,000 clones, about 91% of them detected once, and 5.5% to 7.5% sits in the top ten. The V gene's germline CDR1 is MNHEY and CDR2 SMNVEV (reference sequence). The CDR3 has 14 residues. The junction had 3 bases not matched to a gene; V was cut back by 6 bases and J by 2 bases. The V and J genes are TRBV27 and TRBJ2-5; 10 nucleotides match TRBD2. The receptor was isolated from an adult with an advanced solid tumor such as melanoma, head and neck, liver or kidney cancer. Sequences were derived from CD4+ or CD8+ T cells sorted from blood, sampled in a trial of the OX40 agonist ivuxolimab. In DNA form, the CDR3 reads TGTGCCAGCAGCGAAGCGGGGGGGCAAGAGACCCAGTACTTC. Translating it yields CASSEAGGQETQYF.